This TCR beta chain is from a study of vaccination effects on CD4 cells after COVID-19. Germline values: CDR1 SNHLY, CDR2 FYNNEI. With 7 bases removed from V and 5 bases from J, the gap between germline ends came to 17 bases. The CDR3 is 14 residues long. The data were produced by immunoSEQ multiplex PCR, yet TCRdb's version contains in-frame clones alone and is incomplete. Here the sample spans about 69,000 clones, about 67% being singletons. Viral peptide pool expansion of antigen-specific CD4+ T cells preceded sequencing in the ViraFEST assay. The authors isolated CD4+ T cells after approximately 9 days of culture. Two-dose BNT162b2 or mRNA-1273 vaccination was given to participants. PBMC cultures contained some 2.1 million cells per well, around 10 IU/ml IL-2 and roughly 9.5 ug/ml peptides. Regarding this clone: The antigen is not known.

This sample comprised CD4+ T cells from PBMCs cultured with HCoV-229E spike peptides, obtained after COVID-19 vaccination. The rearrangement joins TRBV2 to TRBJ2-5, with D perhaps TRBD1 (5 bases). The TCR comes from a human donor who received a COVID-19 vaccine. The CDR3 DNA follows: TGTGCCAGCAAGTTGGACACGTCCGGGGAGACCCAGTACTTC. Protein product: CASKLDTSGETQYF.